This is a list of T cell receptor beta chains from one sample in a study of T cells after yellow fever vaccination. TCRdb analysed the 5' RACE reads with MiXCR anew, one entry per CDR3 protein. The sample has some 420,000 distinct CDR3 sequences, roughly a sixth seen once. This specimen consisted of PBMCs, obtained before the yellow fever booster vaccination. These TCRs come from a young man who received the YFV17D yellow fever vaccine. Each CDR3 is given with its conserved first and last residue. Fields, in order: V gene, J gene, CDR3 protein.

V gene: TRBV5-1; J gene: TRBJ2-5; CDR3 protein: CASSLGGDETQYF
V gene: TRBV4-2; J gene: TRBJ2-2; CDR3 protein: CASSPRGLASSNTGELFF
V gene: TRBV4-1; J gene: TRBJ1-6; CDR3 protein: CASSQRTENNSPLHF
V gene: TRBV24-1; J gene: TRBJ2-6; CDR3 protein: CATGLSGANVLTF
V gene: TRBV3-1; J gene: TRBJ2-1; CDR3 protein: CASSQDGSRAHYNEQFF
V gene: TRBV20-1; J gene: TRBJ2-3; CDR3 protein: CSARDEGQSTDTQYF
V gene: TRBV20-1; J gene: TRBJ2-7; CDR3 protein: CSARSDRGTYEQYF
V gene: TRBV4-3; J gene: TRBJ1-6; CDR3 protein: CASSQNHSPAGLHF
V gene: TRBV7-9; J gene: TRBJ1-2; CDR3 protein: CASSLETGGHGYTF
V gene: TRBV5-1; J gene: TRBJ2-5; CDR3 protein: CASSPELGRETQYF
V gene: TRBV29-1; J gene: TRBJ2-7; CDR3 protein: CSVEQNYYEQYF
V gene: TRBV5-1; J gene: TRBJ1-1; CDR3 protein: CASSLPRGNTEAFF
V gene: TRBV6-6; J gene: TRBJ2-3; CDR3 protein: CASSYYAGAGDTQYF
V gene: TRBV15; J gene: TRBJ2-5; CDR3 protein: CATRRGGGRQETQYF
V gene: TRBV5-6; J gene: TRBJ1-5; CDR3 protein: CASSFGWLRNQPQHF
V gene: TRBV12-3/TRBV12-4; J gene: TRBJ2-2; CDR3 protein: CASSLPVSRELFF
V gene: TRBV12-3/TRBV12-4; J gene: TRBJ1-3; CDR3 protein: CASSPRTRGSLNTIYF
V gene: TRBV7-2; J gene: TRBJ1-2; CDR3 protein: CASSLVRYGGYTF
V gene: TRBV6-5; J gene: TRBJ1-1; CDR3 protein: CASSSTTGEAFF
V gene: TRBV15; J gene: TRBJ1-3; CDR3 protein: CATSRSDRVISGNTIYF
V gene: TRBV7-2; J gene: TRBJ1-3; CDR3 protein: CASSFGTAGNTIYF
V gene: TRBV10-2; J gene: TRBJ2-3; CDR3 protein: CASKRTDTQYF
V gene: TRBV20-1; J gene: TRBJ2-3; CDR3 protein: CSAEGGNTDTQYF